The 18 T cell receptor beta chains below all came from one sample that was sequenced in a study of response to subunit inactivated influenza vaccine. TCRdb used MiXCR to reprocess the RT-PCR reads, holding one entry per CDR3 protein. The table has 650,000 to 800,000 distinct CDR3 sequences, about 14% seen once; the top ten hold around 6.5%. Sequenced here: PBMCs from blood, sampled 14 days before vaccination. The source is a man between 45 and 60 years old who received an inactivated influenza vaccine.

This clonotype was detected a few times. This chain connects TRBV7-2 to TRBJ2-7, with TRBD1 matching 7 bases. There are 13 residues in the CDR3. Germline V CDR1 and CDR2: SGHTA, FQGNSA. V lost 5 bases to trimming and J lost 3 bases; unmatched junction nucleotides: 4. CDR3 in DNA: TGTGCCAGCAGCACCCGGGACAGCTACGAGCAGTACTTC. It encodes CASSTRDSYEQYF.

V usage is TRBV28 and J usage is TRBJ1-2; 8 positions agree with TRBD1. Germline loops: CDR1 MDHEN, CDR2 SYDVKM. V lost 6 bases and J lost 7; bases outside the gene matches: 10. This CDR3 contains 14 residues. CDR3 sequence: CASSPYTGGSGYTF. CDR3 DNA sequence: TGTGCCAGCAGCCCCTATACAGGGGGAAGTGGCTACACCTTC.

This clonotype was recorded at least ten times. This chain joins TRBV15 and TRBJ2-3; no definite D call. This CDR3 is built from 16 residues. V dropped 2 bases and J dropped 1 base, with 13 bases sitting between them. Germline assignment: CDR1 LNHNV and CDR2 YYDKDF (reference sequence). CDR3 amino acids: CATSRTRLDRTDTQYF. In DNA, the CDR3 is TGTGCCACCAGCAGAACCCGACTCGATCGCACAGATACGCAGTATTTT. The variable domain in full, completed from reference TRBV15 and TRBJ2-3, reads DAMVIQNPRYQVTQFGKPVTLSCSQTLNHNVMYWYQQKSSQAPKLLFHYYDKDFNNEADTPDNFQSRRPNTSFCFLDIRSPGLGDTAMYLCATSRTRLDRTDTQYFGPGTRLTVL.

This chain links TRBV25-1 with TRBJ1-4; D is unclear. V lost 6 bases and J 4 bases, leaving 9 bases between the germline ends. CDR3 length equals 13 residues. CDR1 is MGHDK and CDR2 is SYGVNS in the germline V gene. CDR3 nucleotide sequence: TGTGCCAGCAGGGGTGTTAGTAATGAAAAACTGTTTTTT. Translation gives CASRGVSNEKLFF.

The genes are TRBV20-1 and TRBJ1-5, with D possibly matching TRBD1 (5 bases). V was pared by 0 bases and J by 0 bases, with 9 bases between. The CDR3 consists of 15 residues. CDR1 is DFQATT, CDR2 SNEGSKA, per germline (reference sequence). For the CDR3, the DNA is TGCAGTGCTAGAGATTGGGGGGGTAGCAATCAGCCCCAGCATTTT. Translating gives CSARDWGGSNQPQHF.

There are a few counts of this clonotype. This chain links TRBV5-1 with TRBJ2-7, with D perhaps matching TRBD1 or TRBD2 (5 bases each). Germline CDR1 is SGHRS and CDR2 is YFSETQ. The ends were cut back, 0 bases at V and 5 bases at J, with 12 bases in the middle. The CDR3 has 14 amino acids. CDR3 sequence reads: CASSLGDPGHEQYF. As DNA, the CDR3 is TGCGCCAGCAGCTTGGGGGACCCGGGCCACGAGCAGTACTTC.

This clonotype turned up a few times. This sequence joins TRBV5-1 and TRBJ2-3, with 7 bases that match TRBD2. There are 16 residues in the CDR3. Germline CDR1 SGHRS, CDR2 YFSETQ. V lost 2 bases, J lost 4 bases, and 10 bases stayed unmatched. This CDR3 reads CASSFRASGNPDTQYF. The CDR3 region has the DNA TGCGCCAGCAGCTTTAGAGCTAGCGGTAATCCAGATACGCAGTATTTT.

J is TRBJ2-1 and V is TRBV7-2, with 11 bases fitting TRBD2. V dropped 1 base and J dropped 5; count of bases not matched to a gene: 7. CDR1 is SGHTA, CDR2 FQGNSA, per germline. This CDR3 is 17 amino acids long. CDR3 bases: TGTGCCAGCAGCTTAGTGTCCCTAGCGGGGGGACACAATGAGCAGTTCTTC. Its translation is CASSLVSLAGGHNEQFF. The complete variable domain, with remaining parts taken from reference TRBV7-2 and TRBJ2-1, reads GAGVSQSPSNKVTEKGKDVELRCDPISGHTALYWYRQSLGQGLEFLIYFQGNSAPDKSGLPSDRFSAERTGGSVSTLTIQRTQQEDSAVYLCASSLVSLAGGHNEQFFGPGTRLTVL.

A few counts support this clonotype. V is TRBV20-1 and J is TRBJ2-1, with TRBD2 matching over 16 bases. This CDR3 contains 17 residues. In germline, CDR1 is DFQATT, CDR2 SNEGSKA (reference sequence). V lost 6 bases, J lost 8 bases, and 13 bases stayed unmatched. As DNA, the CDR3 is TGCAGTGCCGGGGGTGCGGGACTAGCGGGAGGGCCCGATGAGCAGTTCTTC. Translating gives CSAGGAGLAGGPDEQFF.

V gene TRBV7-8 combines with J gene TRBJ2-1; the D gene is possibly TRBD1 (8 bases). There are 15 residues in the CDR3. With 3 bases removed from V and 7 bases from J, the gap between germline ends came to 16 bases. Germline CDR1 SGHVS, CDR2 FQNEAQ. CDR3 in amino acids: CASSFLQGGLNEQFF. CDR3 DNA: TGTGCCAGCAGCTTCTTACAGGGGGGGCTAAATGAGCAGTTCTTC.

The genes are TRBV10-3 and TRBJ2-2, with D perhaps matching TRBD2 (6 bases). Trimming shortened V by 6 bases and J by 1 base, and 9 bases separated the two germline ends. Germline CDR1 is ENHRY and CDR2 is SYGVKD. This CDR3 comprises 14 residues. The CDR3 region is CAISAGRNTGELFF. DNA for the CDR3: TGTGCCATCAGCGCGGGACGGAACACCGGGGAGCTGTTTTTT.

Only a few counts were recorded for this clonotype. The rearrangement links TRBV24-1 to TRBJ2-3; 12 bases are shared with TRBD2. The CDR3 extends over 13 amino acids. Germline V CDR1 and CDR2: KGHDR, SFDVKD. The V segment lost 10 bases and the J segment 6 bases; nucleotides outside the gene matches: 4. Here the CDR3 reads CATGLAGFDTQYF. The CDR3 DNA follows: TGTGCCACTGGACTAGCGGGGTTTGATACGCAGTATTTT.

This chain connects TRBV5-1 to TRBJ2-3; 7 positions match TRBD1. Germline V CDR1 and CDR2: SGHRS, YFSETQ. The CDR3 spans 16 residues. The trim removed 4 bases at V and 0 bases at J, leaving 8 bases unmatched. The CDR3, as DNA: TGCGCCAGCAGCCTCGGACAGGTCCTGAGCACAGATACGCAGTATTTT. Translating gives CASSLGQVLSTDTQYF. The entire variable domain, with the rest obtained from reference TRBV5-1 and TRBJ2-3, is as follows: KAGVTQTPRYLIKTRGQQVTLSCSPISGHRSVSWYQQTPGQGLQFLFEYFSETQRNKGNFPGRFSGRQFSNSRSEMNVSTLELGDSALYLCASSLGQVLSTDTQYFGPGTRLTVL.

V gene TRBV7-6 combines with J gene TRBJ2-1; the match to TRBD2 covers 7 bases. Trimming cost V 5 bases and J 4 bases; bases outside gene matches: 8. CDR3 length equals 15 residues. Germline assignment: CDR1 SGHVS and CDR2 FNYEAQ. The CDR3 DNA reads TGTGCCAGCAGCCCAAAAGCGGGGACGTACAATGAGCAGTTCTTC. This gives the protein CASSPKAGTYNEQFF.

This clonotype was picked up a small number of times. The chain has TRBV5-1 and TRBJ2-3; D gene uncertain. The CDR3 contains 15 residues. Germline CDR1 reads SGHRS; CDR2 reads YFSETQ. Trimming took 4 bases from V and 0 from J, leaving 12 bases between them. DNA of the CDR3: TGCGCCAGCAGCCGAGGTTTAGCTAGCACAGATACGCAGTATTTT. Amino acids: CASSRGLASTDTQYF.

This clonotype occurred many times. The chain joins TRBV28 to TRBJ2-7; the D call may be TRBD1 or TRBD2 (7 bases each). The CDR3 has 15 amino acids. CDR1 and CDR2 from the germline V gene are MDHEN and SYDVKM. V gave up 4 bases and J gave up 4 bases, with 17 bases separating them. The DNA for the CDR3 is TGTGCCAGCAGTTCTCCTCAGGGGGGGTTGTACGAGCAGTACTTC. It is translated as CASSSPQGGLYEQYF. The complete variable domain, with remaining parts taken from reference TRBV28 and TRBJ2-7, reads DVKVTQSSRYLVKRTGEKVFLECVQDMDHENMFWYRQDPGLGLRLIYFSYDVKMKEKGDIPEGYSVSREKKERFSLILESASTNQTSMYLCASSSPQGGLYEQYFGPGTRLTVT.

This clonotype was found a few times. CDR3 loop: CASSLVAGGLGSEEQYF. CDR3 DNA sequence: TGTGCCAGCAGCTTAGTTGCGGGAGGCTTAGGGAGTGAAGAGCAGTACTTC. The chain joins TRBV11-2 to TRBJ2-7; 8 bases fit TRBD2. V trimming: 1 base; J trimming: 7 bases; junction bases outside the gene matches: 15. Looked up from germline, CDR1 is SGHAT and CDR2 is FQNNGV. The CDR3 loop spans 17 amino acids.

J is TRBJ2-1 and V is TRBV20-1, with a weak D call TRBD2 (5 bases). The CDR3 length is 11 residues. From germline, CDR1 is DFQATT and CDR2 SNEGSKA (reference sequence). With 7 bases removed from V and 9 bases from J, the gap between germline ends came to 13 bases. The CDR3 DNA follows: TGCAGTGTCGGGAATTCAGCTGAGCAGTTCTTC. This translates into CSVGNSAEQFF.